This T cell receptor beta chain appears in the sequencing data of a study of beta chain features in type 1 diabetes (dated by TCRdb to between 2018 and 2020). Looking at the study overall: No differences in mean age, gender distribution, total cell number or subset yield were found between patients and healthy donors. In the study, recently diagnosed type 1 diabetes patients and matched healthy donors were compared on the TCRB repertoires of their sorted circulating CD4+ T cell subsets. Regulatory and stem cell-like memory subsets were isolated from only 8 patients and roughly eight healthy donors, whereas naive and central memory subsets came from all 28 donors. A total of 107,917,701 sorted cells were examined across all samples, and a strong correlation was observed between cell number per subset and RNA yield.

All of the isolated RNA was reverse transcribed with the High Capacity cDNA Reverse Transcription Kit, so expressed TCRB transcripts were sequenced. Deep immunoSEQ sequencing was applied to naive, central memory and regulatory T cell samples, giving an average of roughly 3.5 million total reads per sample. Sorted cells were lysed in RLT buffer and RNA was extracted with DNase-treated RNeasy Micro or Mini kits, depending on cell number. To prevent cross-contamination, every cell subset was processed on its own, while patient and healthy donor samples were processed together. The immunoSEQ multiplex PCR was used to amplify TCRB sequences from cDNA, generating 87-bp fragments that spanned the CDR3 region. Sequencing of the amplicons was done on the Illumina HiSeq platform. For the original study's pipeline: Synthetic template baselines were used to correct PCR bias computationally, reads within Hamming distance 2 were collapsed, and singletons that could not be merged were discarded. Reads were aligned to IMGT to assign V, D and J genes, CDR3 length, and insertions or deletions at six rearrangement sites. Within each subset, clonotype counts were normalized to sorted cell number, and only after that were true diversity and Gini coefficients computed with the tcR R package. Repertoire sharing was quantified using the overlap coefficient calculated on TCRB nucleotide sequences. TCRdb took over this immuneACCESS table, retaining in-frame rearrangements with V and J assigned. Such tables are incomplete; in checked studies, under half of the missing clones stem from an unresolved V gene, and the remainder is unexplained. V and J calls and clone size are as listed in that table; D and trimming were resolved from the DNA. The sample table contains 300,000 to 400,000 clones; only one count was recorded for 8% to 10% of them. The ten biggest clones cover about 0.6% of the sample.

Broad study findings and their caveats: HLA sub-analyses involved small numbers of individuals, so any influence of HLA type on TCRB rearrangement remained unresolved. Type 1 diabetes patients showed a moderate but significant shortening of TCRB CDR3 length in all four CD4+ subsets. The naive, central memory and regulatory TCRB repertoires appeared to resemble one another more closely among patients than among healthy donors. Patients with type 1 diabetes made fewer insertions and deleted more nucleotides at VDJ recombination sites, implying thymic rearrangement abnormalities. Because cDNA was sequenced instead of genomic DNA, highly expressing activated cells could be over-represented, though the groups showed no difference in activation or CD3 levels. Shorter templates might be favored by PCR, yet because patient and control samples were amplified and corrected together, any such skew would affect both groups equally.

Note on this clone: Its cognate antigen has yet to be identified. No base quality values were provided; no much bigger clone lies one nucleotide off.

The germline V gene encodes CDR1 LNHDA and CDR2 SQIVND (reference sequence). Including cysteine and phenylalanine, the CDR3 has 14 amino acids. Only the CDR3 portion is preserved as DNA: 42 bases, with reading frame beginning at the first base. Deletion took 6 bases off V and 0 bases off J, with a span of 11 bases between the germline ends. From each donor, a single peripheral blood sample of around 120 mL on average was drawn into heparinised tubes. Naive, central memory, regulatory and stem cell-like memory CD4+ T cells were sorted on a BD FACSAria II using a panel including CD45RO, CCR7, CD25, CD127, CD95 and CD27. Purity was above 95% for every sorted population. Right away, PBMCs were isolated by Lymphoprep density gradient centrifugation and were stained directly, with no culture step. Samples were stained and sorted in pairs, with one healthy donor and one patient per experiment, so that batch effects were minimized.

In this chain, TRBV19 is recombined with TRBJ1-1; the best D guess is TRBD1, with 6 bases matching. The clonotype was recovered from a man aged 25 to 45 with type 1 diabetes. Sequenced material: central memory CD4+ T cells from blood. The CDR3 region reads CASSPDRVNTEAFF. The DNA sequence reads TGTGCCAGTAGCCCGGACAGAGTGAACACTGAAGCTTTCTTT.